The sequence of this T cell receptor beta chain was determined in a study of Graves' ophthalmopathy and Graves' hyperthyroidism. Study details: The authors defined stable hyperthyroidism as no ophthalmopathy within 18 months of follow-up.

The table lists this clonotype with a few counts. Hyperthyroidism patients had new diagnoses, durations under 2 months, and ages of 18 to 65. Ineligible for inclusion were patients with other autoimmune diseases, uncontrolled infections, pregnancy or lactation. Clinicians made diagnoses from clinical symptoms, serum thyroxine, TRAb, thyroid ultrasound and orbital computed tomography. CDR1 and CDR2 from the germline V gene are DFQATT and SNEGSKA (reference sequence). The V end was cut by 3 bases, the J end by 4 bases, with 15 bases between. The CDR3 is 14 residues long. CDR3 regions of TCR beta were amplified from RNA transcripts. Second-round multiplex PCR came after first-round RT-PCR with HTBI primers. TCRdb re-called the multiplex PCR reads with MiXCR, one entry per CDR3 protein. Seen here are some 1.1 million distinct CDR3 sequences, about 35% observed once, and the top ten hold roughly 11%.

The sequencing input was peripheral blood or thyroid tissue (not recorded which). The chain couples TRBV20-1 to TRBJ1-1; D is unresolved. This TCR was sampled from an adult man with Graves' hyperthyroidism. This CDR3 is CSASNPGRSTEAFF. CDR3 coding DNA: TGCAGTGCTAGCAATCCGGGCCGTAGCACTGAAGCTTTCTTT.